Given below is one T cell receptor beta chain in context. This clone has a count of ten or more. The specificity of this receptor is unknown. It has no much larger one-base neighbor in the sample; base qualities were not kept. The data are from a study of metastatic and nonmetastatic thyroid tumors (dated by TCRdb to 2020 to 2022). At the level of the whole study: The researchers compared repertoires between peripheral blood samples and tumor or nodule tissue samples from patients with malignant or benign thyroid disease. What the study reported, not specific to this receptor: In both blood and tumor samples, TCR beta diversity was reported to be significantly higher in malignant tumors than in benign nodules.

The library was prepared using PCR. Sequenced on an Illumina HiSeq 4000. High-throughput sequencing was used to profile the TCR beta-chain CDR3 region of every patient. The authors processed their data as follows. Drawing on CDR3 differences between clinicopathological groups, the researchers built a classifier meant to tell apart patients with distant-metastatic papillary thyroid cancer. The Shannon index was used to assess repertoire diversity, and the Morisita-Horn index was used to assess tumor-blood repertoire similarity. TCRdb passed the public sequencing reads through fastp at Q25 and MiXCR, retaining productive beta sequences. None of the V and J calls come from the authors' own analysis; TCRdb made them. For this sample the table gives under 40,000 clones, of which roughly 18% were detected only once. The top ten clonotypes cover over 6% of the sample. As encoded in the germline V gene, CDR1 is ENHRY while CDR2 is SYGVKD. The CDR3 has 17 amino acids, counting the end cysteine and phenylalanine. The sequence is cut down to CDR3 DNA, 51 bases in frame from base 1. V is shortened by 0 bases, J by 8 bases, and the region joining them spans 22 bases.

None of the patients had been given any treatment before thyroid surgery. The study retrospectively analysed patient clinical samples collected from 2012 to 2018 using T-cell receptor beta sequencing. The rearranged chain carries TRBV10-3 and TRBJ1-2; TRBD1 is a weak D gene call, 5 bases matching. This clonotype was sampled from a female donor with papillary thyroid cancer or a benign thyroid nodule (not recorded which). Some clones in this sample may be carry-over from other donors' samples. Sequencing used blood. The CDR3 reads as follows: CAISESARAVSSGGYTF. In nucleotide form, the sequence is TGTGCCATCAGTGAGTCCGCCCGCGCCGTCTCCTCAGGGGGCTACACCTTC.